This T cell receptor beta chain was sequenced in a study of blood T cell repertoires in COVID-19. Study details: The United States, Italy and Spain were the sources of the acute and convalescent COVID-19 samples. The analysed material was cDNA or gDNA that came from T cells, B-cell-depleted T cells, or PBMCs.

V gave up 7 bases and J gave up 3 bases, with 15 bases separating them. This CDR3 has 14 residues. In germline, CDR1 is SNHLY, CDR2 FYNNEI. Original analysis: Amplification with reference gene primers provided the estimates of nucleated cell counts. The protocol was immunoSEQ multiplex PCR, while the TCRdb copy is restricted to in-frame clones and leaves out a portion. The V and J calls and clone size are taken from that table; D and trimming were inferred from the DNA. The sample contains about 56,000 clones, 89% of which appear only once. Seattle's enrolled individuals joined amid active infection and were then monitored longitudinally.

The sequenced material came from peripheral blood. This sequence joins TRBV2 and TRBJ1-2, with TRBD1 as a possible D gene (6 bases). The receptor's source is a woman aged 60-75 years with COVID-19, enrolled during active disease. In nucleotides, the CDR3 is TGTGCCAGCAAAACCACGACAGGCTACTATGGCTACACCTTC. Its translation is CASKTTTGYYGYTF.